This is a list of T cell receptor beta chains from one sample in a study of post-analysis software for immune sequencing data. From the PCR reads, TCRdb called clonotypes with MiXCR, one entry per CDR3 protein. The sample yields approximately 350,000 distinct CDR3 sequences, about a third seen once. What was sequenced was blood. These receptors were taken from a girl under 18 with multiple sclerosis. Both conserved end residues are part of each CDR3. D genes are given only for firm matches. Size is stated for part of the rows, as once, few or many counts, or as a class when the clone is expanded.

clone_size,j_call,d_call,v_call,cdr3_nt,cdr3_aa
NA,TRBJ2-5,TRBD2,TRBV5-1,TGCGCCAGCAGCTTCGGGGGGGCCGAAGAGACCCAGTACTTC,CASSFGGAEETQYF
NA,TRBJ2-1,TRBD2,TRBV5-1,TGCGCCAGCAGCTTACTAGCGGGGGGGCACAATGAGCAGTTCTTC,CASSLLAGGHNEQFF
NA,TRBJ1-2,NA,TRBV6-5,TGTGCCAGCAGTTACTCGGCAGGGTATGGCTACACCTTC,CASSYSAGYGYTF
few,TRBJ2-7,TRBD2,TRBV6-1,TGTGCCAGCAGTGAGAGTAAAGCGGGGCCTTACGAGCAGTACTTC,CASSESKAGPYEQYF
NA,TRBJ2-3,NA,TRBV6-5,TGTGCCAGCAGCCCCCCGGGGGGCCCCGGGACAGATACGCCGTATTTT,CASSPPGGPGTDTPYF
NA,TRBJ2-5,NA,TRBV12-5,TGTGCTAGTGGTTTACTCGACGAGACCCAGTACTTC,CASGLLDETQYF
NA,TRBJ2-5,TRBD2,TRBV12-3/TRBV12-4,TGTGCCAGCAGGACTAGCGGGGGGACAAAGACCCAGTACTTC,CASRTSGGTKTQYF
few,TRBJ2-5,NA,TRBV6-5,TGTGCCAGCAGTTATGATCCGACCCCCTTCGGCAGGTGGGAGACCCAGTACTTC,CASSYDPTPFGRWETQYF
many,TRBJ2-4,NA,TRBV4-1,TGCGCCAGCAGCCCTCTTTCCCTAGCCAAAAACATTCAGTACTTC,CASSPLSLAKNIQYF
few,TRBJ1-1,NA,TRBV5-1,TGCGCCAGCAGAGTGGGCCCGGACACTGAAGCTTTCTTT,CASRVGPDTEAFF
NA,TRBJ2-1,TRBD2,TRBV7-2,TGTGCCAGCAGCTCGCTAGGCGGGGGGCCTAATGAGCAGTTCTTC,CASSSLGGGPNEQFF
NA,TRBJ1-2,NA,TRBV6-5,TGTGCCAGCAGTTACGAAGGAGGGTCTGGCTACACCTTC,CASSYEGGSGYTF
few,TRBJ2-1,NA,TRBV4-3,TGCGCCAGCAGCCAAGATGGGGGGTTTGAGTATGAGCAGTTCTTC,CASSQDGGFEYEQFF
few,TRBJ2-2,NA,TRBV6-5,TGTGCCAGCAGGCGGACGGTGGTGAACACCGGGGAGCTGTTTTTT,CASRRTVVNTGELFF
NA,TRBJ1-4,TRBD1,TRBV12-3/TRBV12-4,TGTGCCAGCAGCTCCGGGACAGGGAATGAAAAACTGTTTTTT,CASSSGTGNEKLFF
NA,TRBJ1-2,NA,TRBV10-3,TGTGCCATCAGTGATGGGCCGGGTTACTATGGCTACACCTTC,CAISDGPGYYGYTF
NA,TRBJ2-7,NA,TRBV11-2,TGTGCCAGCAGCTTGAGGGCAGGGTTTGGGCGAGGCTACGAGCAGTACTTC,CASSLRAGFGRGYEQYF
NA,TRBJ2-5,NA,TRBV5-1,TGCGCCAGCAGCTTAATGGGGCAAAAGACCCAGTACTTC,CASSLMGQKTQYF
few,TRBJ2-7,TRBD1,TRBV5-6,TGTGCCAGCAGCTCTGGACAGGGTATCGGTTACGAGCAGTACTTC,CASSSGQGIGYEQYF
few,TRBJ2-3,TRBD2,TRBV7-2,TGTGCCAGCAGCCAACTAGCGGGGGCCCTCACAGATACGCAGTATTTT,CASSQLAGALTDTQYF
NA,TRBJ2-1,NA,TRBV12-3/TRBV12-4,TGTGCCAGCAGTAGGGGGGTTGCCTACAATGAGCAGTTCTTC,CASSRGVAYNEQFF
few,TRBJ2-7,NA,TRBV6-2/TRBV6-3,TGTGCCAGCAGAGGAAGTAGGGCCCTTCGTCCCTACGAGCAGTACTTC,CASRGSRALRPYEQYF
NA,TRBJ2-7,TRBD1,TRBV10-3,TGTGCCATCAGCCCCGCTTCCGGGACAGGGGTATACGAGCAGTACTTC,CAISPASGTGVYEQYF
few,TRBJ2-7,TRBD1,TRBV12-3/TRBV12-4,TGTGCCAGCACCGGGGACAGTAGAGTCCACGAGCAGTACTTC,CASTGDSRVHEQYF
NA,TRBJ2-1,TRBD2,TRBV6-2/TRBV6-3,TGTGCCAGCAGTTCCCCCTTCAGGACTAGCGGGAGCTACAATGAGCAGTTCTTC,CASSSPFRTSGSYNEQFF
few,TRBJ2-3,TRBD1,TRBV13,TGTGCCAGCAGACCTAGGGGGCAAGATACGCAGTATTTT,CASRPRGQDTQYF
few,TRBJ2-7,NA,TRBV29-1,TGCAGCGTCCGTTACCGAGACAGATACGAGCAGTACTTC,CSVRYRDRYEQYF
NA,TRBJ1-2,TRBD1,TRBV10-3,TGTGCCATCAGGGACAGGGGGCCTGGCTACACCTTC,CAIRDRGPGYTF
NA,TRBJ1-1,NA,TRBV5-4,TGTGCCAGCAGCTTGATGAGGGGGAGAACTGAAGCTTTCTTT,CASSLMRGRTEAFF
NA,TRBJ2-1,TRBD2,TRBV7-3,TGTGCCAGCAGCTTTGGGACTAGCGGGAGGGCCTCCTACAATGAGCAGTTCTTC,CASSFGTSGRASYNEQFF
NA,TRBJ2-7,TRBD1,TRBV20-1,TGCAGTGCTACTCACAGGGGCCCACTCTCCTACGAGCAGTACTTC,CSATHRGPLSYEQYF
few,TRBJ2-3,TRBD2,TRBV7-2,TGTGCCAGCAGCCCCTGGCGGGGGGGAGGAGATACGCAGTATTTT,CASSPWRGGGDTQYF
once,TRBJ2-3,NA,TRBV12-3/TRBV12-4,TGTGCCAGCAGTTTACTGAACACAGATGCGCAGTATTTT,CASSLLNTDAQYF
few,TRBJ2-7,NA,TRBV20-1,TGCAGTTTCACCGGGACACCCTACGAGCAGTACTTC,CSFTGTPYEQYF
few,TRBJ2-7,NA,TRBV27,TGTGGATCCCTCACCTACGAGCAGTACTTC,CGSLTYEQYF
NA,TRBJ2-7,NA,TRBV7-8,TGTGCCAGCAGTTATACGGGACACCCCTACGAGCAGTACTTC,CASSYTGHPYEQYF
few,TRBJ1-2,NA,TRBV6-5,TGTGCCAGCAGTTCCATCCCGGGAGGCGACCCTAACTATGGCTACACCTTC,CASSSIPGGDPNYGYTF
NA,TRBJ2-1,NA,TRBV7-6,TGTGCCAGCAGCTACCTTGTACAGGGGAGGGATGAGCAGTTCTTC,CASSYLVQGRDEQFF
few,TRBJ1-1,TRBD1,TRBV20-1,TGCAGTGCTAGAACAGGGGGCGCGGCGAACACTGAAGCTTTCTTT,CSARTGGAANTEAFF
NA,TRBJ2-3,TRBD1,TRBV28,TGTGCCAGCAGCACCGGACAGGGGGCGCCTAGAGATACGCAGTATTTT,CASSTGQGAPRDTQYF
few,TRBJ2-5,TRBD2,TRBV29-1,TGCAGCGTTTTGGGGGGGGGACGCCAAGAGACCCAGTACTTC,CSVLGGGRQETQYF
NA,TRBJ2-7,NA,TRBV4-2,TGTGCCAGCAGCCGAGACAGGAGGAGCTCCTACGAGCAGTACTTC,CASSRDRRSSYEQYF
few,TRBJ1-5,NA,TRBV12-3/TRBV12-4,TGTGCCAGCGGGCCAGGGTGGCGGCAGCCCCAGCATTTT,CASGPGWRQPQHF
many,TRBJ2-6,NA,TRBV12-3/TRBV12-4,TGTGCCAGTTCCCCTGGGGCCAACGTCCTGACTTTC,CASSPGANVLTF